The source of this T cell receptor beta chain is a study of blood T cell repertoires in COVID-19. Background on the study: Acute and convalescent COVID-19 specimens originated in the United States, Italy and Spain. PBMCs, B-cell-depleted T cells, or T cells provided the cDNA or gDNA that made up the material.

On this clone itself: A junction boundary mismatches the germline segment, possibly from a read error.

The data were produced by immunoSEQ multiplex PCR, yet TCRdb's version contains in-frame clones alone and is incomplete. This table holds under 150,000 clones, around nine tenths found once. Germline V lookup: CDR1 SNHLY, CDR2 FYNNEI. The CDR3 has 15 residues. The sequenced material came from peripheral blood. The TCR was taken from a woman aged 35 to 49 with acute or convalescent COVID-19. This chain joins TRBV2 and TRBJ2-6, with a possible D match to TRBD1 (6 bases). The CDR3 reads CAISQGQAGANVLTF. CDR3 nucleotides: TGTGCCATCAGTCAGGGGCAGGCTGGGGCCAACGTCCTGACTTTC.